A single T cell receptor (beta chain) is shown here with its context. What it binds is unknown. The sample comes from a study of T cells after yellow fever vaccination. Turning to the study itself: With SMART-Seq v4 Ultra Low Input, the fractions containing low cell numbers were prepared. Regarding the study as a whole: The secondary response was weaker but peaked faster, day 5 versus 15. Booster sampling recovered most clones from primary vaccination (96% CD4, around 90% CD8).

Universal primer sites and UMIs were introduced during 5'RACE template-switching synthesis of TCR cDNA. MiXCR was run by TCRdb on the 5' RACE reads, yielding one entry per CDR3 protein. The data hold some 500,000 distinct CDR3 sequences, with 13% observed a single time. This receptor was identified in a man aged 25 to 45 who received the YFV17D yellow fever vaccine. The material was PBMCs, obtained on the day of the yellow fever booster vaccination.

The CDR3 nucleotides read TGCGCCAGCAGTCAATCCCCCCCCGGACGACCCCAGTATTTT. This encodes CASSQSPPGRPQYF. The chain recombines TRBV23-1 with TRBJ2-3; no firm D call. TRBV23-1 is classed as an ORF, of uncertain function. The CDR3 covers 14 residues. V was pared by 0 bases and J by 12 bases, with 16 bases between.